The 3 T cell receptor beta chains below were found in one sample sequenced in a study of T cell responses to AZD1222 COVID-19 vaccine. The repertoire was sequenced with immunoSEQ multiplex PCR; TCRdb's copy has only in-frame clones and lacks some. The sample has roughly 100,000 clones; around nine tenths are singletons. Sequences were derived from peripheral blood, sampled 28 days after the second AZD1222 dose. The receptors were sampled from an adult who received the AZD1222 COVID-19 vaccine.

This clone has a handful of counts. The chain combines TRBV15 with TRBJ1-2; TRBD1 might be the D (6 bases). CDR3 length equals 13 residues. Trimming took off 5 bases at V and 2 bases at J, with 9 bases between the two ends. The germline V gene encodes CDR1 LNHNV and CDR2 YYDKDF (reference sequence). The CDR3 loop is CATSRDRNYGYTF. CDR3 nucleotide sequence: TGTGCCACCAGCCGCGACAGGAACTATGGCTACACCTTC.

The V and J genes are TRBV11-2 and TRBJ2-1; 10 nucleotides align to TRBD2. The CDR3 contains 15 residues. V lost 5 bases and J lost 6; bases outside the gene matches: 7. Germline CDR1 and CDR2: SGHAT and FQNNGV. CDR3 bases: TGTGCCAGCAGCCCATCTAGCGGGAGTGTCAATGAGCAGTTCTTC. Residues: CASSPSSGSVNEQFF.

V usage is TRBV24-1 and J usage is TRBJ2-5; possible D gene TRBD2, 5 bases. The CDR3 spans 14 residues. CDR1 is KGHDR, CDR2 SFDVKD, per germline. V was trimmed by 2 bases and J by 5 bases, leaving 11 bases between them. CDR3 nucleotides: TGTGCCACCAGTGATTACAACGGGAAGGAGACCCAGTACTTC. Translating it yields CATSDYNGKETQYF.